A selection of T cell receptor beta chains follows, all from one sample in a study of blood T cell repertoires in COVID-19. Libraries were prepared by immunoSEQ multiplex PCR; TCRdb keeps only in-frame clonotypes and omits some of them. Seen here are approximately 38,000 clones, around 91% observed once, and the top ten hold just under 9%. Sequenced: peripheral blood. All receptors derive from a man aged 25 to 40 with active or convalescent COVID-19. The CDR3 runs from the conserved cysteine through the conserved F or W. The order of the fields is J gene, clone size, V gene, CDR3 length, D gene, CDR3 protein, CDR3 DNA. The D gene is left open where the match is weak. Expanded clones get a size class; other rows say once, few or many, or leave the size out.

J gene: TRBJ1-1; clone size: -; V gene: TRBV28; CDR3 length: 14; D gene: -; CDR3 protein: CASSSPGGVAEAFF; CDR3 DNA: TGTGCCAGCAGTTCCCCCGGGGGAGTGGCTGAAGCTTTCTTT
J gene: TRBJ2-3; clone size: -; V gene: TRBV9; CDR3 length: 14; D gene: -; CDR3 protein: CASSVQTSSDTQYF; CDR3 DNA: TGTGCCAGCAGCGTTCAAACTAGTTCAGATACGCAGTATTTT
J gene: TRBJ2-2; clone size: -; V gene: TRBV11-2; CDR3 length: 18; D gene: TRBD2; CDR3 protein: CASSAFFIAGGTSGELFF; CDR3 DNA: TGTGCCAGCAGCGCATTTTTCATAGCGGGAGGCACTTCCGGGGAGCTGTTTTTT
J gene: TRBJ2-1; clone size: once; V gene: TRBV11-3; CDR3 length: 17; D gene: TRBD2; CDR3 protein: CASSLVWTSGAYNEQFF; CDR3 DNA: TGTGCCAGCAGCTTAGTCTGGACTAGCGGAGCCTACAATGAGCAGTTCTTC
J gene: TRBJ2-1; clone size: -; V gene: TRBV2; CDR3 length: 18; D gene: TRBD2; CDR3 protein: CASSELGIAGGLYNEQFF; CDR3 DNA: TGTGCCAGCAGTGAACTTGGTATTGCGGGGGGCCTCTACAATGAGCAGTTCTTC
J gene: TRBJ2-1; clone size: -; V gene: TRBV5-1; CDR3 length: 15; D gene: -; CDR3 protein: CASSDRTRGANEQFF; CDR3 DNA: TGCGCCAGCAGCGATCGGACTAGGGGGGCCAATGAGCAGTTCTTC
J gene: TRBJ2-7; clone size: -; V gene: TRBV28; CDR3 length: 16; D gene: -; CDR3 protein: CASSTGGGLRSVEKYF; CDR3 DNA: TGTGCCAGCAGTACGGGGGGCGGTTTAAGGTCGGTGGAAAAGTACTTC
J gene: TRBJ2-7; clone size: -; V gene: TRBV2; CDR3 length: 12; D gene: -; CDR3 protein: CASSRVEYEQYF; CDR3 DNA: TGTGCCAGCAGCAGGGTAGAGTACGAGCAGTACTTC
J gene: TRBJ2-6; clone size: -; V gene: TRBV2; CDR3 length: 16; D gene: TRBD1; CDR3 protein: CASSGQLPSGANVLTF; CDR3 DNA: TGTGCCAGCTCGGGACAGCTACCCTCTGGGGCCAACGTCCTGACTTTC
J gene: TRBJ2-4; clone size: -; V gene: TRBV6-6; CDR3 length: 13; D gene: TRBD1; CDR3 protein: CASSSGQKNIQYF; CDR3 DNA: TGTGCCAGCAGTTCGGGACAGAAAAACATTCAGTACTTC
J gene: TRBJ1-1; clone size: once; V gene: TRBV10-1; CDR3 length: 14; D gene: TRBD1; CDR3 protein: CASSEGTGETEAFF; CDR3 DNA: TGCGCCAGCAGTGAAGGGACAGGGGAAACTGAAGCTTTCTTT
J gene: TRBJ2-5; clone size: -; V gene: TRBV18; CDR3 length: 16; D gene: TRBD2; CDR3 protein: CASSPRTSGNQETQYF; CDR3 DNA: TGTGCCAGCTCACCGCGGACTAGCGGGAACCAAGAGACCCAGTACTTC
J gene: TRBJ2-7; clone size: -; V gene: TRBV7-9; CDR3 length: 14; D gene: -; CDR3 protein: CASTSSGTTYEQYF; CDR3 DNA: TGTGCCAGCACCTCGTCCGGGACAACCTACGAGCAGTACTTC
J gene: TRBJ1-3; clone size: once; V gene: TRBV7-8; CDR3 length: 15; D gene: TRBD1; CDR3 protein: CASSFGDRAGNTIYF; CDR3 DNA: TGTGCCAGCAGCTTCGGGGACAGGGCTGGAAACACCATATATTTT
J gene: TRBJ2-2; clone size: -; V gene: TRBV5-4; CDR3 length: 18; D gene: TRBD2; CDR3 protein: CASSSNPLAGGRTGELFF; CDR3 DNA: TGTGCCAGCAGCTCAAACCCTCTAGCGGGGGGGCGCACCGGGGAGCTGTTTTTT
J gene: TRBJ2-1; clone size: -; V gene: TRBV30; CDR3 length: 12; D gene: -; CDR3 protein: CAWTVRHSEQFF; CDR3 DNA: TGTGCCTGGACAGTTAGGCACAGCGAGCAGTTCTTC
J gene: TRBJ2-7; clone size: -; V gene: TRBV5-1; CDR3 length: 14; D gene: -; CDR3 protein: CASSSRSGPYEQYF; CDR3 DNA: TGCGCCAGCAGCTCACGTTCAGGGCCCTACGAGCAGTACTTC
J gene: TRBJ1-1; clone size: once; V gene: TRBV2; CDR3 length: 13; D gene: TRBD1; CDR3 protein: CASSLGTATEAFF; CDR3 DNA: TGTGCCAGCAGCCTTGGGACAGCCACTGAAGCTTTCTTT
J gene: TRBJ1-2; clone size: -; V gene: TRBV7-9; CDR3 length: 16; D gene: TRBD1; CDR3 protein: CASSSWGTGKNYGYTF; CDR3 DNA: TGTGCCAGCAGCTCATGGGGGACAGGAAAGAACTATGGCTACACCTTC
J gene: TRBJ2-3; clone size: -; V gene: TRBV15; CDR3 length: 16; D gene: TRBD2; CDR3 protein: CATSPSGLGSTDTQYF; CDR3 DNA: TGTGCCACCAGCCCTAGCGGGCTTGGCAGCACAGATACGCAGTATTTT
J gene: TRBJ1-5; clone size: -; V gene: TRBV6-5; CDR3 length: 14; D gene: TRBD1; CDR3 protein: CASSYTGQGQPQHF; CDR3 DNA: TGTGCCAGCAGTTACACGGGACAGGGTCAGCCCCAGCATTTT
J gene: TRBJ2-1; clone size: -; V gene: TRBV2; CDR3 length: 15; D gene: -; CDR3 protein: CASSSTGSSYNEQFF; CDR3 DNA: TGTGCCAGCAGTAGTACAGGGAGCTCCTACAATGAGCAGTTCTTC
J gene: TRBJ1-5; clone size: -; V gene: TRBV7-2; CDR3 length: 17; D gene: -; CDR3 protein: CASSLGAGAARHQPQHF; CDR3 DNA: TGTGCCAGCAGCTTAGGGGCAGGGGCCGCGCGGCATCAGCCCCAGCATTTT
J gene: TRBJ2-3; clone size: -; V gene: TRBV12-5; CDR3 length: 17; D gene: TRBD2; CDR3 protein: CASGLDKTSGRVDTQYF; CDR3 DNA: TGTGCTAGTGGTTTGGATAAGACTAGCGGGAGGGTAGATACGCAGTATTTT
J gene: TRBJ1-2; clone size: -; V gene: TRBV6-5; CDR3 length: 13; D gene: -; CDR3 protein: CASRRMLWLGYTF; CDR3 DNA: TGTGCCAGCAGGAGGATGCTGTGGCTTGGCTACACCTTC
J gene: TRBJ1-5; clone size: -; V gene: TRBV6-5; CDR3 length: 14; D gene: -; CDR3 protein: CASSPTYLNQPQHF; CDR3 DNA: TGTGCCAGCAGCCCAACCTACCTGAATCAGCCCCAGCATTTT
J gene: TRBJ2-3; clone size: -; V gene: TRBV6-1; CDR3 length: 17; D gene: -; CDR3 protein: CASSVLRGASSTDTQYF; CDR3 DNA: TGTGCCAGCAGTGTACTCCGGGGGGCGTCTAGCACAGATACGCAGTATTTT
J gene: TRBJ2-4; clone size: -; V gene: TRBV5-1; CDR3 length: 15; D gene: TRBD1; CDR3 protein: CASRLDRLAKNIQYF; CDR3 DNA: TGCGCCAGCCGCCTGGACAGGCTAGCCAAAAACATTCAGTACTTC
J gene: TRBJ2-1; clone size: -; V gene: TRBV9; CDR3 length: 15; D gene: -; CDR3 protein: CASSVVGSWDNEQFF; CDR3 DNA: TGTGCCAGCAGCGTAGTGGGGAGCTGGGACAATGAGCAGTTCTTC
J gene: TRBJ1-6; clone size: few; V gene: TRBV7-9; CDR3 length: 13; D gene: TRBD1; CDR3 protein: CASSSKDRTPLHF; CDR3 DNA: TGTGCCAGCAGCTCCAAGGACAGGACACCCCTCCACTTT
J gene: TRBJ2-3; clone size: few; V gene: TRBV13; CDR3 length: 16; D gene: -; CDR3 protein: CASSLATSWGTDTQYF; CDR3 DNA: TGTGCCAGCAGCTTAGCGACTAGTTGGGGCACAGATACGCAGTATTTT
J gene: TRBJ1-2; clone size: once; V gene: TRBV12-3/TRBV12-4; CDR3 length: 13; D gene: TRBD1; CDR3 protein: CASTGGRGFGYTF; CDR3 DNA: TGTGCCAGTACAGGGGGAAGGGGATTCGGCTACACCTTC
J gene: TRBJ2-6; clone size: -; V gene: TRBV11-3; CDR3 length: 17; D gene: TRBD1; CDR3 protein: CASSLGQGYSGANVLTF; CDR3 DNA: TGTGCCAGCAGCTTAGGACAGGGGTACTCTGGGGCCAACGTCCTGACTTTC
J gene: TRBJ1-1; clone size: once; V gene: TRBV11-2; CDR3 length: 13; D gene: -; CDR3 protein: CASSTQQGTEAFF; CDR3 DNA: TGTGCCAGCAGCACGCAGCAGGGCACTGAAGCTTTCTTT
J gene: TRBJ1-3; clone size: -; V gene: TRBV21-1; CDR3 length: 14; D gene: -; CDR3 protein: CASSKGGDGNTIYF; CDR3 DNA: TGTGCCAGCAGCAAAGGGGGAGATGGAAACACCATATATTTT
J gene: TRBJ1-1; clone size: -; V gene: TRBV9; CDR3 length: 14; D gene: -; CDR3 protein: CASNFGGTNTEAFF; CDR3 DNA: TGTGCCAGCAATTTCGGAGGGACGAACACTGAAGCTTTCTTT
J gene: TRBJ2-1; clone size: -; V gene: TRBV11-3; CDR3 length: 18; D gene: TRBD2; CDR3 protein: CASSMGLAGGDLYNEQFF; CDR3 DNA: TGTGCCAGCAGCATGGGACTAGCGGGGGGCGATTTGTACAATGAGCAGTTCTTC
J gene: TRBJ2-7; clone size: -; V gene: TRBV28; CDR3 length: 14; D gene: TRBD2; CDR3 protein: CASLPSWGGYEQYF; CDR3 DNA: TGTGCCAGCCTTCCCTCCTGGGGGGGCTACGAGCAGTACTTC
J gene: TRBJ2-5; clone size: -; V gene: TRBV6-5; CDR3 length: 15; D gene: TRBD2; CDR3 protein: CASSRTSGRLETQYF; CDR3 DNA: TGTGCCAGCAGCCGCACTAGCGGGAGACTAGAGACCCAGTACTTC
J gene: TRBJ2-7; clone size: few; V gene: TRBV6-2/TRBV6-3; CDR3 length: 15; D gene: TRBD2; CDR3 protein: CASSTGLAFSYEQYF; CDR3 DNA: TGTGCCAGCAGCACCGGACTAGCGTTTTCCTACGAGCAGTACTTC